This T cell receptor beta chain was profiled in a study of response to subunit inactivated influenza vaccine. Study conclusions and caveats: Authors proposed each seasonal influenza vaccination draws in few new T cells.

This clonotype was detected once. Its specificity is not known. TCRdb re-called the RT-PCR reads through MiXCR, storing one row per CDR3 protein. The data show hundreds of thousands of distinct CDR3 sequences, approximately 11% seen once. Sequenced material: PBMCs from blood, taken around seven weeks after vaccination. This TCR derives from a man between 45 and 60 years old who received an inactivated influenza vaccine.

The CDR3 reads CSAVRGGGKAEQFF. The CDR3 nucleotides read TGCAGTGCTGTTCGGGGCGGGGGTAAAGCTGAGCAGTTCTTC. The chain couples TRBV20-1 to TRBJ2-1; 7 nucleotides align to TRBD2. Germline lookup yields CDR1 DFQATT and CDR2 SNEGSKA (reference sequence). The CDR3 sequence is 14 residues long. J was trimmed by 9 bases and V by 5 bases; bases with no gene match: 13.